Following are 17 T cell receptor beta chains from one sample sequenced in a study of T cell responses to AZD1222 COVID-19 vaccine. The method was immunoSEQ multiplex PCR; TCRdb's version includes in-frame clones alone and lacks a portion of them. The table includes about 130,000 clones, 93% detected once. The sample in question was peripheral blood, obtained on day 0 of AZD1222 vaccination. The receptors derive from an adult in good health.

The V and J genes are TRBV6-1 and TRBJ1-6, with D uncertain. Germline-derived CDR1 and CDR2 are MNHNS and SASEGT. The CDR3 has 15 amino acids. V gave up 2 bases and J gave up 6 bases, with 11 bases separating them. CDR3 sequence reads: CASSEYRTVNSPLHF. Here the CDR3 DNA reads TGTGCCAGCAGTGAATACAGAACCGTTAATTCACCCCTCCACTTT.

The chain combines TRBV4-1 with TRBJ1-3, with no clear D. The CDR3 loop spans 12 amino acids. Germline V gives CDR1 MGHRA, CDR2 YSYEKL. The ends were cut back, 4 bases at V and 4 bases at J, with 5 bases in the middle. CDR3 sequence: CASSRPGNTIYF. The CDR3 DNA sequence: TGCGCCAGCAGCCGTCCCGGAAACACCATATATTTT.

This chain joins TRBV28 and TRBJ1-2; no clear D. The CDR3 sequence is 13 residues long. From germline, CDR1 is MDHEN and CDR2 SYDVKM. V was clipped by 1 base and J by 6 bases, with 9 bases between them. CDR3 loop: CASSLSGNDGYTF. CDR3 nucleotides: TGTGCCAGCAGTTTATCGGGGAACGATGGCTACACCTTC.

The chain carries TRBV4-1 and TRBJ2-5, with 7 bases aligning to TRBD2. Germline-derived CDR1 and CDR2 are MGHRA and YSYEKL. V lost 5 bases, J lost 4 bases, and 10 bases stayed unmatched. The CDR3 extends over 15 amino acids. CDR3 bases: TGCGCCAGCAGCGGCGTACGCGGGAGCAGAGAGACCCAGTACTTC. It translates to CASSGVRGSRETQYF.

The chain has TRBV19 and TRBJ1-1, with TRBD1 identical over 9 bases. Germline CDR1 reads LNHDA; CDR2 reads SQIVND (reference sequence). The CDR3 is made up of 15 amino acids. J gave up 0 bases and V 4 bases, and 3 bases lay outside the gene matches. CDR3 region: CASSTTGGLNTEAFF. As DNA, the CDR3 is TGTGCCAGTAGTACAACAGGGGGCCTGAACACTGAAGCTTTCTTT.

The chain joins TRBV20-1 to TRBJ2-7, with D maybe TRBD2 (5 bases). The V gene lost 3 bases and the J gene lost 2 bases, with 8 bases spanning the gap. The CDR3 extends over 12 amino acids. Germline V gene lookup returns CDR1 DFQATT and CDR2 SNEGSKA (reference sequence). The CDR3, as DNA: TGCAGTGCTAGTCCGGAGGCCTACGAGCAGTACTTC. Residues: CSASPEAYEQYF.

The chain links TRBV5-1 to TRBJ2-2; D tentatively fits TRBD1 or TRBD2 (5 bases each). Trimming took off 7 bases at V and 2 bases at J, with 15 bases between the two ends. CDR3 length equals 15 residues. The germline V gene has CDR1 SGHRS and CDR2 YFSETQ. The DNA for the CDR3 is TGCGCCAGCTCCCTCCTGGGGGTAAACACCGGGGAGCTGTTTTTT. Translation: CASSLLGVNTGELFF.

This clone was counted once. CDR3 sequence (DNA): TGTGCCAGCAGCTTAACAGGGGGTACTGGCTACACCTTC. The encoded protein is CASSLTGGTGYTF. The chain links TRBV7-3 to TRBJ1-2; D might be TRBD1 (6 bases). V was clipped by 0 bases and J by 7 bases, with 9 bases between them. Looked up from germline, CDR1 is SGHTA and CDR2 is FQGTGA. The CDR3 is made up of 13 amino acids.

The rearrangement uses TRBV5-8 and TRBJ1-5; tentatively, D is TRBD1 (5 bases). Looked up from germline, CDR1 is SGHTS and CDR2 is YDEGEE. CDR3 length equals 15 residues. V lost 4 bases, J lost 3 bases, and 14 bases lay in between. DNA for the CDR3: TGTGCCAGCAGCCGGTTAAGGGGACCCAATCAGCCCCAGCATTTT. Translation gives CASSRLRGPNQPQHF.

The V gene is TRBV5-1, the J gene TRBJ1-3; D is perhaps TRBD1 (5 bases). Germline V lookup: CDR1 SGHRS, CDR2 YFSETQ. The CDR3 extends over 14 amino acids. V lost 0 bases to trimming and J lost 3 bases, with 7 bases between them. The CDR3 spells CASSLEGNGNTIYF. CDR3 DNA: TGCGCCAGCAGCTTGGAGGGGAATGGAAACACCATATATTTT.

This chain joins TRBV18 and TRBJ2-5; 7 bases agree with TRBD2. This CDR3 region has 14 residues. V lost 0 bases and J lost 4; bases outside the gene matches: 2. Germline CDR1 KGHSH, CDR2 LQKENI. CDR3 region: CASSPPTGGETQYF. Here the CDR3 DNA reads TGTGCCAGCTCACCACCGACGGGAGGAGAGACCCAGTACTTC.

The chain carries TRBV20-1 and TRBJ2-7; maybe TRBD2 (6 bases). Germline CDR1 DFQATT, CDR2 SNEGSKA (reference sequence). Trimming shortened V by 3 bases and J by 4 bases, and 13 bases separated the two germline ends. This CDR3 region has 13 residues. The CDR3 nucleotides are TGCAGTGCTAGTCAAGGTGGACTATACGAGCAGTACTTC. Its protein is CSASQGGLYEQYF.

The chain joins TRBV25-1 to TRBJ2-7, with D possibly matching TRBD2 (5 bases). The V gene's germline CDR1 is MGHDK and CDR2 SYGVNS. Trimming cost V 2 bases and J 0 bases, with 11 bases left between them. The CDR3 covers 15 residues. Here the CDR3 reads CASSEPGLYSYEQYF. CDR3 nucleotides: TGTGCCAGCAGTGAACCAGGACTTTACTCCTACGAGCAGTACTTC.

This rearrangement joins TRBV28 to TRBJ2-1, with D perhaps matching TRBD1 or TRBD2 (6 bases each). The germline V and J ends were trimmed by 5 bases and 7 bases, with 21 bases remaining between them. The CDR3 runs to 16 residues. Germline loops: CDR1 MDHEN, CDR2 SYDVKM. CDR3 DNA sequence: TGTGCCAGCAGTCCTCCACAGGGAGGATTAAGAAATGAGCAGTTCTTC. Protein: CASSPPQGGLRNEQFF.

The V gene is TRBV28, the J gene TRBJ1-2; D is ambiguous. Trimming left V 4 bases short and J 4 bases short, with 16 bases between. CDR1 and CDR2 (germline): MDHEN, SYDVKM. This CDR3 spans 15 amino acids. CDR3 protein: CASSSLKAGLYGYTF. The CDR3 DNA is TGTGCCAGCAGTTCCCTAAAGGCAGGCCTCTATGGCTACACCTTC.

The CDR3 reads CASSLDSLSYEQYF. CDR3 DNA sequence: TGTGCCAGCAGCTTAGACAGTCTTTCCTACGAGCAGTACTTC. V gene TRBV7-2 combines with J gene TRBJ2-7, with D hard to call. The germline V and J ends were trimmed by 1 base and 1 base, with 8 bases remaining between them. Germline V gene data show CDR1 as SGHTA and CDR2 as FQGNSA. This CDR3 has 14 residues.

CDR3 loop: CAFQGGGLGRKAFF. In nucleotides, the CDR3 is TGTGCCTTTCAAGGGGGCGGCCTGGGAAGGAAGGCTTTCTTT. V is TRBV5-4 and J is TRBJ1-1; 7 bases are shared with TRBD1. Germline V gives CDR1 SGHNT, CDR2 YYREEE (reference sequence). The ends lost 10 bases at V and 11 bases at J; junction bases unmatched: 20. The CDR3 runs 14 residues.